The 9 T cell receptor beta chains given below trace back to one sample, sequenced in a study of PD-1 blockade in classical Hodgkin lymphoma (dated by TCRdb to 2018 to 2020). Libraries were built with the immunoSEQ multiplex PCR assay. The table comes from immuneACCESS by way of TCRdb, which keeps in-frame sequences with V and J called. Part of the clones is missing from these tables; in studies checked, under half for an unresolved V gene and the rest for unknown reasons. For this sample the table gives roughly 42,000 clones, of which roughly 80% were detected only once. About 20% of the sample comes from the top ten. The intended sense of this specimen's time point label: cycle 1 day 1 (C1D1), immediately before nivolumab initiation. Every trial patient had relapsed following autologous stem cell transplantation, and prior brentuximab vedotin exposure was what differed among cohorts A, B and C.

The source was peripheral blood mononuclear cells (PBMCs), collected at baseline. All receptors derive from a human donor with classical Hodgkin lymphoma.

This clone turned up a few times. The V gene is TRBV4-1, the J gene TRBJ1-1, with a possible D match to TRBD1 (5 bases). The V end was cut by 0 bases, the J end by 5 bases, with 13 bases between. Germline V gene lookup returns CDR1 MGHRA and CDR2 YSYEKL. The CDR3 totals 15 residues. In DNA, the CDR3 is TGCGCCAGCAGCCAAGAGGGCGGGGGGGGGACTGAAGCTTTCTTT. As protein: CASSQEGGGGTEAFF.

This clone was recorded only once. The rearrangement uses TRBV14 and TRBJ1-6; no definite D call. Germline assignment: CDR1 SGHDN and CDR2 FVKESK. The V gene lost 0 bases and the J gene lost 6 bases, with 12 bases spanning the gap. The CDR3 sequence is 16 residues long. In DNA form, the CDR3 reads TGTGCCAGCAGCCAAGATTCTTTACAGACTAATTCACCCCTCCACTTT. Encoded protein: CASSQDSLQTNSPLHF.

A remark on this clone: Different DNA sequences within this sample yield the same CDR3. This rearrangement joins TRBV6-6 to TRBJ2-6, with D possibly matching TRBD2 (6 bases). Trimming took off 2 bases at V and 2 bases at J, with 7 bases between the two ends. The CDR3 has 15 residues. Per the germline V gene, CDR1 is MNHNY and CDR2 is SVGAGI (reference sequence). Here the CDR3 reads CASSYGGTGANVLTF. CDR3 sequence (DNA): TGTGCCAGCAGTTACGGAGGGACTGGGGCCAACGTCCTGACTTTC.

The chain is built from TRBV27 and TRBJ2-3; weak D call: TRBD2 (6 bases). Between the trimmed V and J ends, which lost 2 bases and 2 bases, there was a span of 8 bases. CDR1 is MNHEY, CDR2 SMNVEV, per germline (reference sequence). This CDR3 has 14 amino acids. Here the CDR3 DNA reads TGTGCCAGCAGTTTAACGGGGGACACAGATACGCAGTATTTT. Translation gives CASSLTGDTDTQYF.

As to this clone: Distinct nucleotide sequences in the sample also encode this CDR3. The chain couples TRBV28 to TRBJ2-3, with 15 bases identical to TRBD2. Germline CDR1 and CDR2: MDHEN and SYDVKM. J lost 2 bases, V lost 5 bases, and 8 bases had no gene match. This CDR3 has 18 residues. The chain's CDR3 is CASSTRTSGRAYTDTQYF. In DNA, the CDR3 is TGTGCCAGCAGTACCCGGACTAGCGGGAGGGCATACACAGATACGCAGTATTTT.

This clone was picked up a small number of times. CDR3 in DNA: TGTGCCTGGGGGAGGGGGGAGAATCAGCCCCAGCATTTT. It specifies CAWGRGENQPQHF. The chain recombines TRBV30 with TRBJ1-5, with D tentatively TRBD1 (6 bases). Germline V lookup: CDR1 GTSNPN, CDR2 SVGIG (reference sequence). The CDR3 length is 13 residues. Trimming took 5 bases from V and 4 from J, leaving 12 bases between them.

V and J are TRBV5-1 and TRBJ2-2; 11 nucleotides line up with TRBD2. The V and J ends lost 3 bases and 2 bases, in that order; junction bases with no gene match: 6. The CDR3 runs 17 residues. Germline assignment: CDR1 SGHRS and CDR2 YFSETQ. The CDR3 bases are TGCGCCAGCAGCTCTCGCCTAGCGGGAGGAAACACCGGGGAGCTGTTTTTT. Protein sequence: CASSSRLAGGNTGELFF.

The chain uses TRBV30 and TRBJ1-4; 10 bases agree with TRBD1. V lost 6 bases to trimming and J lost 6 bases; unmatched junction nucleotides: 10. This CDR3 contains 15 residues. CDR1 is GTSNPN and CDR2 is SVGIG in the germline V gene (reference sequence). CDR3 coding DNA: TGTGCCTGCCCCGACAGGGGGCCGACGGATGAAAAACTGTTTTTT. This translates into CACPDRGPTDEKLFF.

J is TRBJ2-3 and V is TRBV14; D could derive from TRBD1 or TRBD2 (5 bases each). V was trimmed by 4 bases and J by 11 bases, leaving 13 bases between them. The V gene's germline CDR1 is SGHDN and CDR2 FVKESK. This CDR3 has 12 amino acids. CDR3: CASSPQGVGQYF. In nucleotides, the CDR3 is TGTGCCAGCAGCCCGCAGGGAGTGGGGCAGTATTTT.